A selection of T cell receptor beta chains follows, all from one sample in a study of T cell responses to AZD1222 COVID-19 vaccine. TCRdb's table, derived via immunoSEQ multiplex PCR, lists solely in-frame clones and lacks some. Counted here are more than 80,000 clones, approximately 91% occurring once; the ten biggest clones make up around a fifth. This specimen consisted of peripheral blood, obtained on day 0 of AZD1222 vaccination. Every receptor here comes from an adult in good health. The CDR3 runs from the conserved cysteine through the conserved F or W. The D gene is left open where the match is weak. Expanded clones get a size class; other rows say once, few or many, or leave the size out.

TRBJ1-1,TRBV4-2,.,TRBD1,CASSQGGQGAGAFF,TGTGCCAGCAGCCAAGGGGGACAGGGGGCTGGGGCTTTCTTT
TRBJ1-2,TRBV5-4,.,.,CASASLLNYGYTF,TGTGCCAGCGCATCCCTTTTGAACTATGGCTACACCTTC
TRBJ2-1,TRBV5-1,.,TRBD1,CASSFQGEQFF,TGCGCCAGCAGCTTTCAGGGGGAACAGTTCTTC
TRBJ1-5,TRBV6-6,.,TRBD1,CASRDSGQGNQPQHF,TGTGCCAGCAGAGATTCGGGACAGGGAAATCAGCCCCAGCATTTT
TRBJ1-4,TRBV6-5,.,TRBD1,CASREGANSEKLFF,TGTGCCAGCAGGGAGGGGGCGAATTCTGAAAAACTGTTTTTT
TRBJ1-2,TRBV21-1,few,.,CASYYGYTF,TGTGCCAGCTACTATGGCTACACCTTC
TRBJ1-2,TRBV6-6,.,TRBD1,CASSRTGTGGTRGYTF,TGTGCCAGCAGCAGAACCGGGACAGGGGGCACGAGGGGCTACACCTTC
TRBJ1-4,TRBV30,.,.,CAWSFGAGLINEKLFF,TGTGCCTGGAGCTTTGGGGCAGGATTGATTAATGAAAAACTGTTTTTT
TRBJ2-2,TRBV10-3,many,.,CAILSTPSYARGELFF,TGTGCCATCTTAAGCACACCTTCATATGCGAGAGGGGAGCTGTTTTTT
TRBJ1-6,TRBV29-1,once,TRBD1,CSVRGTADSPLHF,TGCAGCGTCAGGGGGACAGCAGATTCACCCCTCCACTTT
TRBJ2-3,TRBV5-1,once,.,CASHRGGGRGDTQYF,TGCGCCAGCCACCGGGGCGGGGGCCGGGGAGATACGCAGTATTTT
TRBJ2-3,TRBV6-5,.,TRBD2,CASRVTSGVGDTQYF,TGTGCCAGCAGAGTGACTAGCGGGGTAGGAGATACGCAGTATTTT
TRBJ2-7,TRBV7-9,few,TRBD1,CASSPRWGQDQGEYF,TGTGCCAGCAGCCCCCGATGGGGACAGGACCAAGGCGAGTACTTC
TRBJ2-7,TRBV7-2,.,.,CASSPWGWQSRPKSYEQYF,TGTGCCAGCAGCCCATGGGGGTGGCAGTCACGGCCGAAGTCCTACGAGCAGTACTTC
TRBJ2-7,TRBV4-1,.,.,CASSQGDPAASVYEQYF,TGCGCCAGCAGCCAAGGAGATCCGGCAGCCAGCGTCTACGAGCAGTACTTC
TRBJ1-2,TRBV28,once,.,CASSAGVSYGYTF,TGTGCCAGCTCCGCAGGGGTAAGCTATGGCTACACCTTC
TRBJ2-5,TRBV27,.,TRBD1,CASSNPTGSNFQETQYF,TGTGCCAGCAGTAATCCGACAGGGAGTAACTTTCAAGAGACCCAGTACTTC
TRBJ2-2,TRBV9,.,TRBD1,CASSVGQGSGELFF,TGTGCCAGCAGCGTAGGACAGGGATCCGGGGAGCTGTTTTTT
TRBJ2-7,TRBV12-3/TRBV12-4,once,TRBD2,CASSREGEQYF,TGTGCCAGCAGTCGGGAGGGCGAGCAGTACTTC
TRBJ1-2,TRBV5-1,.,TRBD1,CASSAGDRDGYTF,TGCGCCAGCAGCGCGGGAGACAGGGACGGCTACACCTTC
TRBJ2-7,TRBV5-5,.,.,CASSLATGWTYEQYF,TGTGCCAGCAGCTTGGCTACCGGATGGACCTACGAGCAGTACTTC
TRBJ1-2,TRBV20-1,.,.,CSASLSYGYTF,TGCAGTGCTAGTCTAAGCTATGGCTACACCTTC
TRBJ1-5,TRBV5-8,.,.,CASSLVYGNQPQHF,TGTGCCAGCAGCTTGGTATACGGCAATCAGCCCCAGCATTTT
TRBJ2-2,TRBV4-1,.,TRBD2,CASSLGTSDPGELFF,TGCGCCAGCAGCCTAGGCACTAGCGACCCCGGGGAGCTGTTTTTT